This TCR beta chain was obtained from a study of OX40 agonist ivuxolimab in advanced cancers. Autoimmune disease history or systemic immunosuppression was exclusionary. Sequencing used immunoSEQ multiplex PCR; TCRdb keeps in-frame clones, though not all of them. This table holds some 50,000 clones, approximately 86% found once. The V gene's germline CDR1 is MNHEY and CDR2 SMNVEV (reference sequence). Trimming cost V 6 bases and J 6 bases; bases outside gene matches: 9. The CDR3 loop spans 15 amino acids. Source: CD4+ or CD8+ T cells sorted from blood, taken in a trial of the OX40 agonist ivuxolimab. The TCR sequence derives from an adult with an advanced solid tumor such as melanoma, head and neck, liver or kidney cancer. This chain links TRBV27 with TRBJ2-1, with 9 bases matching TRBD1. CDR3 coding DNA: TGTGCCAGCAGAAGAACCCGGGACAGGGTCAATGAGCAGTTCTTC. Its translation is CASRRTRDRVNEQFF.